This T cell receptor beta chain was retrieved from a study of identical twins. Findings and caveats of the study: Researchers caution that invariant MAIT and iNKT cells could partly confound zero-insertion analyses.

Regarding this clonotype: Its antigen is currently unknown.

TCRdb redid the calling of the 5' RACE reads with MiXCR, one entry per CDR3 protein. The sample holds around 450,000 distinct CDR3 sequences, 14% seen once. CDR3 size: 16 residues. Per the germline V gene, CDR1 is SGHTA and CDR2 is FQGNSA. J was trimmed by 5 bases and V by 2 bases; bases with no gene match: 6. This same sample was also part of a study on yellow fever vaccine responses in identical twins.

The TCR originated in a woman younger than 30 in good health. Sequenced input: CD4+ T cells sorted from blood. The J gene is TRBJ2-3, the V gene TRBV7-2; 11 bases align to TRBD2. In DNA, the CDR3 is TGTGCCAGCAGCTTAAGACTAGCGGGGTCGGGAGATACGCAGTATTTT. This encodes CASSLRLAGSGDTQYF.